This T cell receptor (beta chain) derives from a study of blood T cell repertoires in COVID-19. In the study's own analysis: Amplification of reference gene primers was used by the study to estimate nucleated cell counts. Sequencing was performed with immunoSEQ multiplex PCR; in TCRdb, only in-frame clones are kept and a portion is missing. V and J calls and clone size follow that table, whereas D and trimming were derived from the DNA. Counted here are under 70,000 clones, over 75% occurring once; the ten biggest clones make up 13% to 15%. The V segment lost 4 bases and the J segment 5 bases; nucleotides outside the gene matches: 7. The CDR3 runs 16 residues. The V gene's germline CDR1 is SGDLS and CDR2 YYNGEE.

Sequencing was performed on peripheral blood. V and J are TRBV9 and TRBJ2-5; 14 bases map to TRBD2. The origin of this receptor is a human donor with active COVID-19. The donor label of this sample is uncertain. The CDR3: CASSLGLAGGGETQYF. CDR3 coding DNA: TGTGCCAGCAGCCTAGGACTAGCGGGGGGCGGGGAGACCCAGTACTTC. The variable domain in full, with the rest retrieved from reference TRBV9 and TRBJ2-5, is DSGVTQTPKHLITATGQRVTLRCSPRSGDLSVYWYQQSLDQGLQFLIQYYNGEERAKGNILERFSAQQFPDLHSELNLSSLELGDSALYFCASSLGLAGGGETQYFGPGTRLLVL.